This TCR beta chain was retrieved from a study of cytomegalovirus exposure and HLA in healthy donors. Regarding the study as a whole: A classifier reportedly called cytomegalovirus status with high sensitivity and specificity.

As for this clone: Its antigen is as yet unknown.

V gave up 5 bases and J gave up 5 bases, with 11 bases separating them. This CDR3 region has 12 residues. CDR1 is SGHRS and CDR2 is YFSETQ in the germline V gene. The PCR was carried out with 60 Vbeta primers and 13 Jbeta primers. The table came from immunoSEQ multiplex PCR; TCRdb's copy has only in-frame clones and leaves some out. The data hold fewer than 250,000 clones, with roughly nine tenths observed a single time. This TCR was recovered from a boy aged 2 to 10 in good health and CMV-seronegative. The material sequenced was PBMCs. V is TRBV5-1 and J is TRBJ2-7, with D perhaps matching TRBD2 (5 bases). CDR3 region: CASSSDYDEQYF. Here the CDR3 DNA reads TGCGCCAGCAGTTCAGACTATGACGAGCAGTACTTC.